Detailed here is one TCR beta chain. Its target is not known. What made the TCR beta cDNA was 5'RACE template switching with UMIs. Reprocessing the 5' RACE reads, TCRdb reports a single entry for every CDR3 protein and omits DNA. The repertoire table contains about 190,000 distinct CDR3 sequences. The data are from a study of T cells expressing NK-cell markers. As for the study in general: Seven of the eight sequenced donors were classified as HCMV-seropositive, and one was classified as seronegative. Findings and caveats of the study: NKG2C+ dominant clonotype frequencies in more than 5 donors were roughly 1.0-7.5% of CD8+ T cells.

This receptor was taken from a man between 18 and 69 years old in good health. Sample: blood T cells: a sorted CD56 or NKG2C T cell subset, CD4+ or CD8+ T cells, or bulk PBMC T cells (not recorded which).

CDR3 residues: CASSLAQRGADTQYF. The chain links TRBV11-2 to TRBJ2-3; TCRdb reports TRBD2, a call that lacks DNA to check it against. The length of the CDR3 is 15 residues. CDR1 SGHAT and CDR2 FQNNGV come from the germline V gene.